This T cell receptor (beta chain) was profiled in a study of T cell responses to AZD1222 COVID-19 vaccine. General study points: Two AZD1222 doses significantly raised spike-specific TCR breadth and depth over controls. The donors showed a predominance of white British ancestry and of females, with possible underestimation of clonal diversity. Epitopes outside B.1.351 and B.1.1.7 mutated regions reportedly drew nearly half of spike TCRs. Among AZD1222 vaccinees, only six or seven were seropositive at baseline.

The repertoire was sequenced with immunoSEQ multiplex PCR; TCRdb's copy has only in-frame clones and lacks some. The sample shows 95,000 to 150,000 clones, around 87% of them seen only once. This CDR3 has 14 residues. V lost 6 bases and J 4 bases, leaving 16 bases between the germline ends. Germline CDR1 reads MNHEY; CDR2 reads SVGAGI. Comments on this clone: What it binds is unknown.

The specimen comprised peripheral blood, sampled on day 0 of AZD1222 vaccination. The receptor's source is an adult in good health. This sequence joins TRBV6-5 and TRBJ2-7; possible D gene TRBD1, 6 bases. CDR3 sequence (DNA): TGTGCCAGCAGCCGCCCGGGACACTTATACGAGCAGTACTTC. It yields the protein CASSRPGHLYEQYF.